One and the same sample provided the 25 T cell receptor beta chains below, sequenced in a study of shared clonotypes between healthy human individuals. Produced via immunoSEQ multiplex PCR; TCRdb's table is partial and in-frame only. The sample holds about 490,000 clones, almost 80% seen once. Sequenced input: PBMCs. The receptors shown here come from a woman aged 40 to 55 in good health. Some clones in this sample may be carry-over from other donors' samples.

CDR3 protein: CASSLSAGVGGLEAFF. In DNA, the CDR3 is TGTGCCAGCAGCTTATCGGCAGGGGTAGGGGGCCTTGAAGCTTTCTTT. This rearrangement joins TRBV7-8 to TRBJ1-1, with 7 bases lining up with TRBD1. V lost 2 bases to trimming and J lost 7 bases; unmatched junction nucleotides: 13. This CDR3 contains 16 residues. Germline V lookup: CDR1 SGHVS, CDR2 FQNEAQ.

This clone was counted between two and nine times. This sample includes further DNA sequences coding for the same CDR3. This chain links TRBV2 with TRBJ1-2, with 7 bases that match TRBD1. The CDR3 loop spans 12 amino acids. Losses at the gene ends were 6 bases for V and 4 bases for J; bases not matched to a gene: 2. CDR1 and CDR2 from the germline V gene are SNHLY and FYNNEI. CDR3 protein: CASSGDSYGYTF. As DNA, the CDR3 is TGTGCCAGCAGCGGGGACAGCTATGGCTACACCTTC.

The table lists this clone with many counts. This rearrangement joins TRBV6-1 to TRBJ2-5, with D possibly TRBD2 on 6 matching bases. V shed 0 bases and J shed 5 bases, with 10 bases lying between them. Germline V gives CDR1 MNHNS, CDR2 SASEGT. The CDR3 spans 14 residues. The CDR3 loop reads CASSEAGGFETQYF. The CDR3 nucleotides are TGTGCCAGCAGTGAAGCGGGAGGTTTTGAGACCCAGTACTTC.

V gene TRBV5-1 combines with J gene TRBJ2-1; 11 nucleotides line up with TRBD2. CDR1 SGHRS and CDR2 YFSETQ come from the germline V gene. This CDR3 is 15 amino acids long. V lost 7 bases to trimming and J lost 9 bases; unmatched junction nucleotides: 12. CDR3 coding DNA: TGCGCCAGCGCTGGGACTAGCGGTCTGGGAGGTGAGCAGTTCTTC. This codes for CASAGTSGLGGEQFF.

This clone was counted at least ten times. DNA of the CDR3: TGTGCCAGCAGCGGGGATTCGCAGCTTGCAACTAATGAAAAACTGTTTTTT. Translation gives CASSGDSQLATNEKLFF. The rearrangement links TRBV7-6 to TRBJ1-4; no firm D call. CDR1 and CDR2 from the germline V gene are SGHVS and FNYEAQ. With 5 bases removed from V and 0 bases from J, the gap between germline ends came to 16 bases. This CDR3 has 17 residues.

This clone showed up just once. Relative to the germline gene, one junction end is altered; a read error may explain this. The J gene is TRBJ2-7, the V gene TRBV7-7, with 10 positions matching TRBD2. Germline-derived CDR1 and CDR2 are SSHAT and FNYEAQ (reference sequence). CDR3 length: 13 amino acids. This CDR3 reads CASSLAGVTEQYF. CDR3 DNA sequence: TGTGCTAGCAGCCTAGCGGGAGTAACCGAGCAGTACTTC.

This clone occurred a few times. The rearrangement links TRBV30 to TRBJ1-1, with D unclear. The CDR3 spans 11 residues. CDR1 and CDR2 (germline): GTSNPN, SVGIG (reference sequence). V shed 2 bases and J shed 11 bases, with 12 bases lying between them. The CDR3 reads CAWSPQESAFF. DNA of the CDR3: TGTGCCTGGAGTCCTCAGGAGTCGGCTTTCTTT.

This chain joins TRBV7-2 and TRBJ2-2; TRBD1 aligns across 7 bases. V was pared by 5 bases and J by 6 bases, with 12 bases of the junction left unmatched. CDR3 length: 16 residues. Germline-derived CDR1 and CDR2 are SGHTA and FQGNSA. This CDR3 is CASSPNSGTVAGELFF. CDR3 DNA sequence: TGTGCCAGCAGCCCAAATTCCGGGACAGTGGCCGGGGAGCTGTTTTTT.

V usage is TRBV30 and J usage is TRBJ1-4, with D unclear. The CDR3 is 14 residues long. The germline V and J ends were trimmed by 1 base and 3 bases, with 9 bases remaining between them. CDR1 GTSNPN and CDR2 SVGIG come from the germline V gene (reference sequence). The CDR3 is CAWSGGLANEKLFF. The CDR3 DNA follows: TGTGCCTGGAGTGGAGGCTTGGCTAATGAAAAACTGTTTTTT. The variable domain in full, completed from reference TRBV30 and TRBJ1-4, reads SQTIHQWPATLVQPVGSPLSLECTVEGTSNPNLYWYRQAAGRGLQLLFYSVGIGQISSEVPQNLSASRPQDRQFILSSKKLLLSDSGFYLCAWSGGLANEKLFFGSGTQLSVL.

Only one count was recorded for this clone. This chain connects TRBV6-5 to TRBJ2-7, with 8 bases lining up with TRBD1. Unmatched junction bases numbered 6, after V lost 5 bases and J lost 0 bases. CDR1 MNHEY and CDR2 SVGAGI come from the germline V gene. This CDR3 has 15 residues. CDR3 in DNA: TGTGCCAGCAGTAAGACAGGGGAGAGCTCCTACGAGCAGTACTTC. The encoded protein is CASSKTGESSYEQYF.

The genes are TRBV5-1 and TRBJ1-5; D unclear. This CDR3 is 16 amino acids long. V was trimmed by 1 base and J by 4 bases, leaving 15 bases between them. Germline V gives CDR1 SGHRS, CDR2 YFSETQ. As DNA, the CDR3 is TGCGCCAGCAGCTTGACCGGGTCCTGGGGAAATCAGCCCCAGCATTTT. Protein: CASSLTGSWGNQPQHF.

The genes are TRBV19 and TRBJ1-4, with a possible D match to TRBD1 (6 bases). Germline V CDR1 and CDR2: LNHDA, SQIVND (reference sequence). The CDR3 contains 15 residues. Trimming left V 5 bases short and J 7 bases short, with 17 bases between. CDR3 coding DNA: TGTGCCAGTAGTCTCGGACCCAGGGGCGGTGAAAAACTGTTTTTT. Its protein is CASSLGPRGGEKLFF.

The chain joins TRBV28 to TRBJ2-1; TRBD2 matches 14 bases. Looked up from germline, CDR1 is MDHEN and CDR2 is SYDVKM. The junction had 9 bases not matched to a gene; V was cut back by 6 bases and J by 11 bases. This CDR3 has 15 residues. CDR3: CASSTGTSGRGKQFF. The CDR3 coding sequence is TGTGCCAGCAGCACCGGGACTAGCGGGAGAGGAAAGCAGTTCTTC.

DNA of the CDR3: TGCGCCAGCAGCTTGGGACTAACCCCCTACGAGCAGTACTTC. It yields the protein CASSLGLTPYEQYF. The chain uses TRBV5-1 and TRBJ2-7; a weak D match, TRBD2 (5 bases). The CDR3 has 14 residues. Germline lookup yields CDR1 SGHRS and CDR2 YFSETQ. V shed 0 bases and J shed 2 bases, with 9 bases lying between them.

This chain uses TRBV4-3 with TRBJ2-5; 8 positions agree with TRBD2. Looked up from germline, CDR1 is LGHNA and CDR2 is YSLEER. CDR3 size: 15 residues. V was clipped by 4 bases and J by 1 base; unmatched bases: 5. The CDR3 region is CASSRSGSLQETQYF. As DNA, the CDR3 is TGCGCCAGCAGCCGCAGCGGGAGCCTCCAAGAGACCCAGTACTTC.

The J gene is TRBJ1-1, the V gene TRBV11-2; D not certain. V lost 1 base to trimming and J lost 3 bases, with 6 bases between them. The CDR3 is 13 amino acids. Germline-derived CDR1 and CDR2 are SGHAT and FQNNGV. The CDR3 reads CASSLGGDTEAFF. Written as DNA, the CDR3 is TGTGCCAGCAGCTTAGGTGGGGACACTGAAGCTTTCTTT.

CDR3 bases: TGTGCCTGGAGTGAGGGACAGAACTATGGCTACACCTTC. Protein: CAWSEGQNYGYTF. The chain is built from TRBV30 and TRBJ1-2, with TRBD1 identical over 7 bases. The CDR3 has 13 amino acids. V dropped 1 base and J dropped 2; count of bases not matched to a gene: 1. Looked up from germline, CDR1 is GTSNPN and CDR2 is SVGIG (reference sequence).

The rearrangement joins TRBV7-9 to TRBJ1-1, with a weak D call TRBD1 (6 bases). V lost 4 bases and J lost 5, with 11 bases in between. CDR1 SEHNR and CDR2 FQNEAQ come from the germline V gene (reference sequence). This CDR3 comprises 13 residues. The chain's CDR3 is CASSSTQGTEAFF. CDR3 sequence (DNA): TGTGCCAGCAGCTCCACGCAGGGGACTGAAGCTTTCTTT.

The J gene is TRBJ2-5, the V gene TRBV7-2; possibly TRBD1 or TRBD2 for D (5 bases each). This CDR3 spans 15 amino acids. Germline CDR1 is SGHTA and CDR2 is FQGNSA. V shed 3 bases and J shed 1 base, with 12 bases lying between them. The CDR3 loop reads CASSLSGRSQETQYF. The CDR3 DNA is TGTGCCAGCAGCTTGTCGGGACGCTCCCAAGAGACCCAGTACTTC.

This clone occurred once. The rearrangement joins TRBV5-1 to TRBJ2-5, with a tentative D call TRBD2 (6 bases). Germline assignment: CDR1 SGHRS and CDR2 YFSETQ. There are 13 residues in the CDR3. Trimming left V 4 bases short and J 4 bases short, with 11 bases between. CDR3 protein: CASSVRERETQYF. The CDR3 coding sequence is TGCGCCAGCAGCGTCCGGGAGAGAGAGACCCAGTACTTC.

The chain couples TRBV28 to TRBJ2-5; the D is unclear. With 6 bases removed from V and 4 bases from J, the gap between germline ends came to 12 bases. Germline CDR1 and CDR2: MDHEN and SYDVKM. The CDR3 extends over 13 amino acids. The CDR3 DNA reads as TGTGCCAGCAGGGGATCCACCCGAGAGACCCAGTACTTC. Protein sequence: CASRGSTRETQYF.

V usage is TRBV21-1 and J usage is TRBJ2-2; whether TRBD2, the table's D call, matches the DNA was not checked. TRBV21-1 is designated a pseudogene. The CDR3 covers 19 residues. In DNA form, the CDR3 reads TGTGCCAGCAGCAATCCGTTCGACTTCTACCCTTCGAACACCGGGGAGCTGTTTTTT. It yields the protein CASSNPFDFYPSNTGELFF.

Details on this clone: This same CDR3 is encoded by further DNA sequences in the sample. V and J are TRBV28 and TRBJ2-2; perhaps TRBD1 as D (5 bases). The CDR3 totals 15 residues. The germline V gene has CDR1 MDHEN and CDR2 SYDVKM. The V gene lost 3 bases and the J gene lost 0 bases, with 8 bases spanning the gap. The CDR3 sequence is CASSFRGTNTGELFF. In DNA, the CDR3 is TGTGCCAGCAGTTTTAGGGGAACGAACACCGGGGAGCTGTTTTTT. Combining the CDR3 with reference TRBV28 and TRBJ2-2 gives the whole variable domain DVKVTQSSRYLVKRTGEKVFLECVQDMDHENMFWYRQDPGLGLRLIYFSYDVKMKEKGDIPEGYSVSREKKERFSLILESASTNQTSMYLCASSFRGTNTGELFFGEGSRLTVL.

The chain uses TRBV29-1 and TRBJ2-1; the match to TRBD2 covers 7 bases. J was trimmed by 2 bases and V by 2 bases; bases with no gene match: 6. Germline V gene lookup returns CDR1 SQVTM and CDR2 ANQGSEA. The CDR3 sequence is 15 residues long. Here the CDR3 DNA reads TGCAGCGTTGAAATAGGTGCGGGGGCCTACAATGAGCAGTTCTTC. Protein: CSVEIGAGAYNEQFF.

The chain employs TRBV11-1 and TRBJ2-7; D not resolved. Germline V gene sequence: CDR1 SGHAT, CDR2 FQDESV (reference sequence). Between the trimmed V and J ends, which lost 3 bases and 7 bases, there was a span of 19 bases. CDR3 size: 15 residues. For the CDR3, the DNA is TGTGCCAGCAGCTTGGGCAATCTGGAGTCTCGGGAGCAGTACTTC. Translated: CASSLGNLESREQYF. The entire variable domain, with the rest obtained from reference TRBV11-1 and TRBJ2-7, is as follows: EAEVAQSPRYKITEKSQAVAFWCDPISGHATLYWYRQILGQGPELLVQFQDESVVDDSQLPKDRFSAERLKGVDSTLKIQPAELGDSAMYLCASSLGNLESREQYFGPGTRLTVT.